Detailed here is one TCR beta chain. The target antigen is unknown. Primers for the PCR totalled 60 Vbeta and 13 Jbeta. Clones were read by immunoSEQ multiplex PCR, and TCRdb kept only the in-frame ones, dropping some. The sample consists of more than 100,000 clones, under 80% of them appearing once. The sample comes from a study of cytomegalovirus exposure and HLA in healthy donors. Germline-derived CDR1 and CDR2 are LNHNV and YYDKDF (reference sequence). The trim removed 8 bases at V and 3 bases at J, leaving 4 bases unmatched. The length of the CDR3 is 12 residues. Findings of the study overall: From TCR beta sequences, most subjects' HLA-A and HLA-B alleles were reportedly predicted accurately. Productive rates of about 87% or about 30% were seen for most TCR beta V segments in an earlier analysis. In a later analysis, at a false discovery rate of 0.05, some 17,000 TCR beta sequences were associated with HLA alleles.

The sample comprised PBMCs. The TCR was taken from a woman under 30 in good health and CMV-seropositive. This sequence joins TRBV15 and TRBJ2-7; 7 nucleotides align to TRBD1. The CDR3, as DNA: TGTGCCACCTCGCGACAGGGCTACGAGCAGTACTTC. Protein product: CATSRQGYEQYF.